Listed below are T cell receptor beta chains from one sample, sequenced in a study of CD8 T cells in ankylosing spondylitis. MiXCR was run by TCRdb on the 5' RACE reads, yielding one entry per CDR3 protein. The sample lists under 550,000 distinct CDR3 sequences; roughly a quarter were seen once. Specimen: blood, either unsorted or a sorted T cell fraction (not recorded which). The source of these receptors is a male donor with ankylosing spondylitis. The CDR3 runs from the conserved cysteine through the conserved F or W. Each record gives: V gene, clone size, D gene, J gene, CDR3 DNA, CDR3 protein. D genes are given only for firm matches. Only some rows state a clone size, as once, few, many or a class for expanded clones.

TRBV5-1	few	NA	TRBJ2-5	TGCGCCAGCAGCCTCCTGACAACTTCGGGGCAAGAGACCCAGTACTTC	CASSLLTTSGQETQYF
TRBV5-8	few	NA	TRBJ2-3	TGTGCCAGCAGCTTCCTGCGGAGGGGCGTCACAGATACGCAGTATTTT	CASSFLRRGVTDTQYF
TRBV20-1	few	NA	TRBJ2-1	TGCAGTGCTAGACCTATCTTTGCGGCGGGGTACAATGAGCAGTTCTTC	CSARPIFAAGYNEQFF
TRBV6-1	NA	NA	TRBJ2-1	TGTGCCAGCAGGGTCCTGGAGCGGCCCAATGAGCAGTTCTTC	CASRVLERPNEQFF
TRBV15	few	NA	TRBJ1-2	TGTGCCACCAGCAGAGAGAACTATGGCTACACCTTC	CATSRENYGYTF
TRBV18	few	TRBD1	TRBJ1-5	TGTGCCAGCTCACCCGACAGGGGAAATAGCAATCAGCCCCAGCATTTT	CASSPDRGNSNQPQHF
TRBV20-1	few	NA	TRBJ2-1	TGCAGTGCTGGACGACTAGACAATGAGCAGTTCTTC	CSAGRLDNEQFF
TRBV12-3/TRBV12-4	NA	NA	TRBJ1-3	TGTGCCAGCAAAGGGACGGGGAGCTCTGGAAACACCATATATTTT	CASKGTGSSGNTIYF
TRBV2	NA	NA	TRBJ2-1	TGTGCCAGCCGGCCCTTTGAAGATGAGCAGTTCTTC	CASRPFEDEQFF
TRBV11-2	NA	NA	TRBJ1-2	TGTGCCAGCAGCTTAGCCGATACGTTAGGCTACACCTTC	CASSLADTLGYTF
TRBV7-9	few	TRBD1	TRBJ2-3	TGTGCCAGCATCTCCGGGACAGGGCCAGATACGCAGTATTTT	CASISGTGPDTQYF
TRBV12-3/TRBV12-4	NA	NA	TRBJ2-1	TGTGCCAGCAGTTTAGTATTAGTAGGCGGCGATGGCCGGTTCTTC	CASSLVLVGGDGRFF
TRBV12-3/TRBV12-4	NA	NA	TRBJ1-3	TGTGCCAGCAGTCGGGGTCAAGGAAACACCATATATTTT	CASSRGQGNTIYF
TRBV25-1	NA	TRBD1	TRBJ2-5	TGTGCCAGCAGTGAATCGAGAGGGGGCGATGAGACCCAGTACTTC	CASSESRGGDETQYF
TRBV7-9	NA	TRBD2	TRBJ2-3	TGTGCCAGCAGCTCGGGACTAGCGATCACCACAGATACGCAGTATTTT	CASSSGLAITTDTQYF
TRBV11-2	many	TRBD2	TRBJ2-1	TGTGCCAGCAGCTTAGATAGCGGAACTAGCGGGAGGGAAGAGCAGTTCTTC	CASSLDSGTSGREEQFF
TRBV5-1	NA	NA	TRBJ2-2	TGCGCCAGCAGTTCAAACCCCACCGGGGAGCTGTTTTTT	CASSSNPTGELFF
TRBV7-8	few	NA	TRBJ1-3	TGTGCCAGCAGTCCCACCTCAGGGGTCTCTGGAAACACCATATATTTT	CASSPTSGVSGNTIYF
TRBV5-6	NA	NA	TRBJ1-1	TGTGCCAGCAGCGAAAAAAAACACCACCCCATGAACACTGAAGCTTTCTTT	CASSEKKHHPMNTEAFF
TRBV5-1	NA	TRBD2	TRBJ2-7	TGCGCCAGCAGCTTGGTTCCTACTAGCGGGGGTTACTACGAGCAGTACTTC	CASSLVPTSGGYYEQYF
TRBV2	few	NA	TRBJ2-6	TGTGCCAGCTCCCAAAACTCTGGGGCCAACGTCCTGACTTTC	CASSQNSGANVLTF
TRBV3-1	NA	NA	TRBJ1-1	TGTGCCAGCAGCCAAGACTGGCGGTGGGGTGGTGAAGCTTTCTTT	CASSQDWRWGGEAFF
TRBV18	few	NA	TRBJ1-1	TGTGCCAGCTCACCACGCGCAGGGTGGACTGAAGCTTTCTTT	CASSPRAGWTEAFF
TRBV30	NA	TRBD2	TRBJ2-1	TGTGCCTGGAGTGCTAGCGGGAGGGGCTACAATGAGCAGTTCTTC	CAWSASGRGYNEQFF
TRBV5-1	many	NA	TRBJ2-2	TGCGCCAGCAGCTTGGAGGGGGGCCGGACCGGGGAGCTGTTTTTT	CASSLEGGRTGELFF
TRBV7-9	NA	TRBD1	TRBJ2-2	TGTGCCAGCAGCGGGACAGGGACCGGGGAGCTGTTTTTT	CASSGTGTGELFF
TRBV12-3/TRBV12-4	few	NA	TRBJ1-6	TGTGCCACTGCTCCGGGGTGGAATTCACCCCTCCACTTT	CATAPGWNSPLHF
TRBV11-3	NA	TRBD1	TRBJ2-2	TGTGCCAGCAGGGGGACAGGTTATACCGGGGAGCTGTTTTTT	CASRGTGYTGELFF